The sequence of this TCR beta chain was determined in a study of Ad26.COV2.S vaccination and SARS-CoV-2 variants. Study context: Intramuscular Ad26.COV2.S doses were given once or twice, 56 days apart.

Of note for this clone: Its antigen is unknown.

Data came from immunoSEQ multiplex PCR; TCRdb stores just in-frame clones and leaves some out. The sample has about 350,000 clones; approximately 86% are singletons. Treatment denoted: about 20 received Ad26.COV2.S at low or high dose, single or two shots; 5 received placebo; per-sample allocation not given. On day 63 after the first injection, vaccine and placebo recipients gave samples. CDR1 is MDHEN, CDR2 SYDVKM, per germline. The length of the CDR3 is 14 residues. V lost 6 bases and J 8 bases, leaving 19 bases between the germline ends. Whole-study results and caveats: Placebo recipients showed lower spike-specific TCR breadth than vaccinees. The analyses of TCR breadth and depth may have understated the size of total T cell responses.

This TCR came from a person aged 18-65 years who received the Ad26.COV2.S COVID-19 vaccine or a placebo. The sample in question was peripheral blood, obtained in a trial of Ad26.COV2.S vaccine versus placebo. This chain connects TRBV28 to TRBJ1-2; D may be TRBD1 (6 bases). The CDR3 sequence: CASSPGGPSRGYTF. The CDR3 bases are TGTGCCAGCAGCCCCGGGGGGCCCAGTAGAGGCTACACCTTC.